This is a list of T cell receptor beta chains from one sample in a study of human T cells and chemical hapten exposure. TCRdb re-analysed the RACE reads in MiXCR, keeping a single row per CDR3 protein. The table includes around 130,000 distinct CDR3 sequences, about 11% detected once. Sequencing was performed on whole blood, taken in connection with sensitization to the hapten diphenylcyclopropenone (DPC). The receptors originated from a woman aged 50 to 60 with alopecia areata. Some clones in this sample may be carry-over from other donors' samples. CDR3s include the opening cysteine and the closing phenylalanine or tryptophan.

V,J,CDR3
TRBV30,TRBJ2-6,CAWSAGHNRANVLTF
TRBV3-1,TRBJ2-2,CASSQDPLSRGAGELFF
TRBV7-2,TRBJ2-3,CASSLVGGTADTQYF
TRBV28,TRBJ1-5,CASSSPDRGNQPQHF
TRBV6-6,TRBJ1-1,CASRTRGPDRAFF
TRBV13,TRBJ2-1,CASSPSLAGLNEQFF
TRBV6-5,TRBJ1-1,CASSLTQGGTEAFF
TRBV7-9,TRBJ2-7,CASSPVEGNYEQYF
TRBV5-1,TRBJ1-1,CASSLDSLNTEAFF
TRBV6-5,TRBJ1-1,CASSFRVGQGYTEAFF
TRBV7-9,TRBJ2-5,CAGLPSGALEETQYF
TRBV29-1,TRBJ1-2,CSVDGQGRLGYTF
TRBV7-2,TRBJ2-5,CASSFQVRGETQYF
TRBV23-1,TRBJ1-5,CASWPPKKGDSDQPQHF
TRBV5-8,TRBJ1-2,CASSLRGRSFYGYTF
TRBV24-1,TRBJ2-1,CATSDGGVYNEQFF
TRBV12-5,TRBJ1-1,CASGPPGGPKYTEAFF
TRBV6-1,TRBJ1-2,CASSESLRGYTF
TRBV27,TRBJ2-5,CASSSIFRPSGPPKYF
TRBV10-3,TRBJ2-2,CAIPRDRGPTGELFF
TRBV3-1,TRBJ1-6,CASSPGRGNSPLHF
TRBV7-8,TRBJ2-7,CASSLPAYEQYF
TRBV27,TRBJ1-5,CASSLRGRNQPQHF
TRBV6-2/TRBV6-3,TRBJ2-5,CASSYRAGETQYF
TRBV11-2,TRBJ2-7,CASSPGTGYAYEQYF
TRBV3-1,TRBJ1-1,CASSQESRDSEAFF
TRBV28,TRBJ2-5,CASSFRLAGSRKTQYF